Described below is a single TCR beta chain sequence and its context. Its target is not known. One end of the junction is discordant with germline, which a read error may explain. Amplification of TCR alpha and beta CDR3 regions from RNA used iRepertoire nested multiplex PCR. One-step reverse transcription and amplification started from roughly 100-400 ng of tissue mRNA or PBMC total RNA. TCRdb analysed the multiplex PCR reads with MiXCR anew, one entry per CDR3 protein. The sample records about 130,000 distinct CDR3 sequences, 20% to 25% being singletons. This CDR3 has 15 residues. In germline, CDR1 is SEHNR, CDR2 FQNEAQ (reference sequence). This entry is derived from a study of glioma-infiltrating T cells. Study-wide results and limits: Above-expected tissue-blood divergence occurred in all gliomas, most in low-grade ones.

The receptor comes from a human donor with low-grade glioma or glioblastoma, undergoing nonglioma brain surgery, or in good health (not recorded which). The sequenced sample consisted of glioma tissue, nonneoplastic brain tissue, or PBMCs (not recorded which). The gene calls are TRBV7-9 and TRBJ2-5, with 7 bases matching TRBD2. The CDR3 sequence is CARSLQRGEEETQYF. The CDR3 coding sequence is TGTGCCAGGAGCTTGCAGCGGGGCGAGGAAGAGACCCAGTACTTC. Filled out from reference TRBV7-9 and TRBJ2-5, the complete variable domain reads DTGVSQNPRHKITKRGQNVTFRCDPISEHNRLYWYRQTLGQGPEFLTYFQNEAQLEKSRLLSDRFSAERPKGSFSTLEIQRTEQGDSAMYLCARSLQRGEEETQYFGPGTRLLVL.